This record looks at one T cell receptor (beta chain) sequence and its context. The antigen remains unidentified. This specimen belongs to a study of cytomegalovirus exposure and HLA in healthy donors. Study-wide background: The platform used for the roughly 130 validation repertoires matched that of the roughly 700 first-cohort repertoires, a later analysis reported.

Germline CDR1 reads LNHNV; CDR2 reads YYDKDF (reference sequence). The CDR3 has 18 amino acids. V lost 3 bases to trimming and J lost 0 bases, with 18 bases between them. Clones were read by immunoSEQ multiplex PCR, and TCRdb kept only the in-frame ones, dropping some. The table records roughly 120,000 clones, around 87% of them present only once. Findings and limits, study-wide: The study labeled 150 to 200 TCR beta chains cytomegalovirus-associated. Rare sequences made up most TCRs, while some public TCRs were found in many donors. Through in vitro validation, three CMV-associated chains were shown to be specific for CMV antigens.

This chain joins TRBV15 and TRBJ2-4; D is perhaps TRBD1 (6 bases). The source material was PBMCs. This TCR was sampled from a woman under 30 in good health and CMV-seropositive. The CDR3 region is CATSSDSKGGLAKNIQYF. In nucleotides, the CDR3 is TGTGCCACCAGCAGTGACAGTAAAGGGGGTCTAGCCAAAAACATTCAGTACTTC.